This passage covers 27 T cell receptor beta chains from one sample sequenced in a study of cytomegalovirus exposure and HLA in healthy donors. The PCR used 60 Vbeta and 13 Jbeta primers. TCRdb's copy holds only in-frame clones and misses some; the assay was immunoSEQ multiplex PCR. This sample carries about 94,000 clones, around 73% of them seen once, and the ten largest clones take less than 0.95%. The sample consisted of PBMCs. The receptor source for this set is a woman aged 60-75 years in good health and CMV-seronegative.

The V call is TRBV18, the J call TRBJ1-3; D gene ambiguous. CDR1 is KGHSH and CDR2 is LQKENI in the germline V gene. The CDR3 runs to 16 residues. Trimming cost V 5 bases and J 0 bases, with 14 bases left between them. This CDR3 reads CASSNGETVSGNTIYF. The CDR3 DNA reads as TGTGCCAGCTCAAACGGGGAAACGGTCTCTGGAAACACCATATATTTT.

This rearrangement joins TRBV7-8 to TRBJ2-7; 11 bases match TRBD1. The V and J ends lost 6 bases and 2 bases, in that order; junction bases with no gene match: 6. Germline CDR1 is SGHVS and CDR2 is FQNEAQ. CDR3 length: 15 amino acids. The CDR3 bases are TGTGCCAGCAGTCGTCGGGACAGGGGGACCTACGAGCAGTACTTC. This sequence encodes CASSRRDRGTYEQYF. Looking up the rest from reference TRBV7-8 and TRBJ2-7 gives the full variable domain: GAGVSQSPRYKVAKRGQDVALRCDPISGHVSLFWYQQALGQGPEFLTYFQNEAQLDKSGLPSDRFFAERPEGSVSTLKIQRTQQEDSAVYLCASSRRDRGTYEQYFGPGTRLTVT.

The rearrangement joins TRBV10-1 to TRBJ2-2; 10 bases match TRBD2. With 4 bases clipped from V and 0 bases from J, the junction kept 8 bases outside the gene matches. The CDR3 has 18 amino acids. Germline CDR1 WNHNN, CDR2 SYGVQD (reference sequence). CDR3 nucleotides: TGCGCCAGCAGTGTAGGGCTAGCGGGGGTCCCGAACACCGGGGAGCTGTTTTTT. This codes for CASSVGLAGVPNTGELFF.

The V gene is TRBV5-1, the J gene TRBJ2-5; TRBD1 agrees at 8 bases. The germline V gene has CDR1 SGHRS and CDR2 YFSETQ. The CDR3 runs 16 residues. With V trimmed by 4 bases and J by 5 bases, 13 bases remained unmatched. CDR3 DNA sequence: TGCGCCAGCAGCCTAGGACAGGGCTTGGGGGAGGAGACCCAGTACTTC. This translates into CASSLGQGLGEETQYF.

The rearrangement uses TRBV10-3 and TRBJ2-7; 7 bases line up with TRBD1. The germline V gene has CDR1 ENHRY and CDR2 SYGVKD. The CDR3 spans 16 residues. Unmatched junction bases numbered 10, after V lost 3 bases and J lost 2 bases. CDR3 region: CAISEPNQGVAYEQYF. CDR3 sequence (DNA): TGTGCCATCAGTGAACCCAACCAGGGGGTTGCCTACGAGCAGTACTTC.

The chain's CDR3 is CASRLGGGNQPQHF. CDR3 bases: TGTGCCAGCAGGTTGGGAGGGGGCAATCAGCCCCAGCATTTT. This chain links TRBV28 with TRBJ1-5; D is possibly TRBD1 (5 bases). Per the germline V gene, CDR1 is MDHEN and CDR2 is SYDVKM. Trimming stripped 6 bases from V and 2 bases from J, with 11 bases between. The CDR3 has 14 amino acids. Supplemented by reference TRBV28 and TRBJ1-5, the full variable domain reads DVKVTQSSRYLVKRTGEKVFLECVQDMDHENMFWYRQDPGLGLRLIYFSYDVKMKEKGDIPEGYSVSREKKERFSLILESASTNQTSMYLCASRLGGGNQPQHFGDGTRLSIL.

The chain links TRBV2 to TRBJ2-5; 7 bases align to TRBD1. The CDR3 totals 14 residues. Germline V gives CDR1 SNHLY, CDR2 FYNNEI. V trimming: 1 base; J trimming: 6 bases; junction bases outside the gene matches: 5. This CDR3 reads CASSEGQGVKTQYF. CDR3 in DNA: TGTGCCAGCAGTGAAGGGCAGGGGGTGAAGACCCAGTACTTC. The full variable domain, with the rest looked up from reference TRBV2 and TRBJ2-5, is EPEVTQTPSHQVTQMGQEVILRCVPISNHLYFYWYRQILGQKVEFLVSFYNNEISEKSEIFDDQFSVERPDGSNFTLKIRSTKLEDSAMYFCASSEGQGVKTQYFGPGTRLLVL.

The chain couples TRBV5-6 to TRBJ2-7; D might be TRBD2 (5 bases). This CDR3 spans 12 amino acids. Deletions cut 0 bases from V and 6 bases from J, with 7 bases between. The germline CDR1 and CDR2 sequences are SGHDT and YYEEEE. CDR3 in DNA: TGTGCCAGCAGCTTGGCGGCGGGCGAGCAGTACTTC. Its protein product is CASSLAAGEQYF.

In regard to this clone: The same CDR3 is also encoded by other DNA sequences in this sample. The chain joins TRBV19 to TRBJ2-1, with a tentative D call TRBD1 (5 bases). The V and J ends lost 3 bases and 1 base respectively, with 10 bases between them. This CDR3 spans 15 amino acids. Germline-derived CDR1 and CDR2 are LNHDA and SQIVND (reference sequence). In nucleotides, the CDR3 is TGTGCCAGTAGTATCGGACAAGGGTCCTACAATGAGCAGTTCTTC. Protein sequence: CASSIGQGSYNEQFF.

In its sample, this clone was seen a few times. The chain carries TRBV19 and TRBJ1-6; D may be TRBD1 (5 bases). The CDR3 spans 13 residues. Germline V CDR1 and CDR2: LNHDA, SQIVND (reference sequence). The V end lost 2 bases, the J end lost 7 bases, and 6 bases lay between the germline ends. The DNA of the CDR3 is TGTGCCAGTAGTATAAGGGGAAATTCACCCCTCCACTTT. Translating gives CASSIRGNSPLHF.

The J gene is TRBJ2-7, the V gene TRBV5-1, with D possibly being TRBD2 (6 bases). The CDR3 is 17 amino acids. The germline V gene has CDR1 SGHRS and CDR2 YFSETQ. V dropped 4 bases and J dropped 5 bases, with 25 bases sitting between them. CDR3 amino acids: CASSPAPSGTGVDEQYF. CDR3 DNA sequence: TGCGCCAGCAGCCCAGCACCCTCCGGGACGGGAGTGGACGAGCAGTACTTC. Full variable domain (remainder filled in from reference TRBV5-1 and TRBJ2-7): KAGVTQTPRYLIKTRGQQVTLSCSPISGHRSVSWYQQTPGQGLQFLFEYFSETQRNKGNFPGRFSGRQFSNSRSEMNVSTLELGDSALYLCASSPAPSGTGVDEQYFGPGTRLTVT.

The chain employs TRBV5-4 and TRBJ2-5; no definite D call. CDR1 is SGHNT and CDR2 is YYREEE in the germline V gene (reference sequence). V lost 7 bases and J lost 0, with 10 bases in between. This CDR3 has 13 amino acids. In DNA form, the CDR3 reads TGTGCCAGCCAAGGCGGCCACCAAGAGACCCAGTACTTC. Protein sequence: CASQGGHQETQYF.

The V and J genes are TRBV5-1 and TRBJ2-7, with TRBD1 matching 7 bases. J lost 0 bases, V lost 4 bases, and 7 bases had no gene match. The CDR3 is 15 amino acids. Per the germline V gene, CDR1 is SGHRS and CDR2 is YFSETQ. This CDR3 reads CASSGWTGNSYEQYF. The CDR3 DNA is TGCGCCAGCAGCGGCTGGACAGGAAACTCCTACGAGCAGTACTTC.

The CDR3 region has the DNA TGTGCCAGCAGCCCCGGGACTCCTTATGAAGCTTTCTTT. It specifies CASSPGTPYEAFF. V gene TRBV28 combines with J gene TRBJ1-1; D may be TRBD1 (5 bases). With 6 bases removed from V and 7 bases from J, the gap between germline ends came to 15 bases. The CDR3 spans 13 residues. Germline CDR1 is MDHEN and CDR2 is SYDVKM. Filled out from reference TRBV28 and TRBJ1-1, the complete variable domain reads DVKVTQSSRYLVKRTGEKVFLECVQDMDHENMFWYRQDPGLGLRLIYFSYDVKMKEKGDIPEGYSVSREKKERFSLILESASTNQTSMYLCASSPGTPYEAFFGQGTRLTVV.

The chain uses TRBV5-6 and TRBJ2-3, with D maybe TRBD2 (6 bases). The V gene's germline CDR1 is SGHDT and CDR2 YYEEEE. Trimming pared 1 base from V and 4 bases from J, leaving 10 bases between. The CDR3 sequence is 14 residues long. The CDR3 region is CASSLLGEADTQYF. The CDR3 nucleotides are TGTGCCAGCAGCTTGTTGGGGGAGGCAGATACGCAGTATTTT.

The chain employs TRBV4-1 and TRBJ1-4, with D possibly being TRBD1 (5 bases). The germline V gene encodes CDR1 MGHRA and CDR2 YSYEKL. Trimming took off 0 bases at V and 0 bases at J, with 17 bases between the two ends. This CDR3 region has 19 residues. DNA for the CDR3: TGCGCCAGCAGCCAAGAAGGGGCAGGCCGTATCGCAACTAATGAAAAACTGTTTTTT. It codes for CASSQEGAGRIATNEKLFF.

The CDR3 bases are TGTGCCAGCAGTCCACAGGGGCTAACTGAAGCTTTCTTT. Encoded protein: CASSPQGLTEAFF. This sequence joins TRBV6-6 and TRBJ1-1, with 7 bases lining up with TRBD1. Germline CDR1 MNHNY, CDR2 SVGAGI (reference sequence). This CDR3 region has 13 residues. The ends lost 5 bases at V and 5 bases at J; junction bases unmatched: 5.

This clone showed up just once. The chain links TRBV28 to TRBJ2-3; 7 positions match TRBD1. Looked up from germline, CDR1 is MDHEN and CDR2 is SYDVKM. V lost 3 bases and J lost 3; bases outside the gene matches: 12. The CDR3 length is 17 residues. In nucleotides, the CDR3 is TGTGCCAGCAGTTTCCCTTCGCCCGGGACAGATACAGATACGCAGTATTTT. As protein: CASSFPSPGTDTDTQYF.

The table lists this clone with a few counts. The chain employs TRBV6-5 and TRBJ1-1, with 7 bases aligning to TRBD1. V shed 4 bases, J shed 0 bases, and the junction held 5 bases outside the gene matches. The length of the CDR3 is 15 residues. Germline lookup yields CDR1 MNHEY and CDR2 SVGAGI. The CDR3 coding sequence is TGTGCCAGCAGTTCGCACAGGGGCTTGAACACTGAAGCTTTCTTT. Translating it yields CASSSHRGLNTEAFF.

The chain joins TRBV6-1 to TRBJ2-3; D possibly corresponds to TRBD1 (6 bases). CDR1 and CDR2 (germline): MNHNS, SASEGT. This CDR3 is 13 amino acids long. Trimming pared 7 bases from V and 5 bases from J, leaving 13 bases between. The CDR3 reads CASKNRAVDTQYF. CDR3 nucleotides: TGTGCCAGCAAAAACAGGGCCGTAGATACGCAGTATTTT.

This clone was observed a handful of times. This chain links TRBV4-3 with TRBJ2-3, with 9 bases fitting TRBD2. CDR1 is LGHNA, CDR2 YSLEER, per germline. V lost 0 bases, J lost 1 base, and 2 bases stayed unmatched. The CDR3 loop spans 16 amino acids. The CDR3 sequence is CASSQDASGGTDTQYF. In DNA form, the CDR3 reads TGCGCCAGCAGCCAAGATGCTAGCGGGGGCACAGATACGCAGTATTTT.

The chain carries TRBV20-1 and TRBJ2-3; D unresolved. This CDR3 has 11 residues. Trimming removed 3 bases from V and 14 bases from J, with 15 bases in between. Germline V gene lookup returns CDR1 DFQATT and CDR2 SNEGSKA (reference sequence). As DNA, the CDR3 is TGCAGTGCTAGTGAGGAGTTTCATCGGTATTTT. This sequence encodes CSASEEFHRYF.

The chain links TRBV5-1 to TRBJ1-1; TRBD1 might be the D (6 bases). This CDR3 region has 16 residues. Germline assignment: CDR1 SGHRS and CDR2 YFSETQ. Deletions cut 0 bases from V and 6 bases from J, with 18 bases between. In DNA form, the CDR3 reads TGCGCCAGCAGCTTGGAGGCAGGGGTGGGCAGCGCTGAAGCTTTCTTT. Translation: CASSLEAGVGSAEAFF.

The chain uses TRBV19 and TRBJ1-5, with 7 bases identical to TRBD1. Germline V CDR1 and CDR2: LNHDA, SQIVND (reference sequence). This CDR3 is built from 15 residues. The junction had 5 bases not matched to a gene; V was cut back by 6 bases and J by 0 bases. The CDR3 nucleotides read TGTGCCAGTAGACCACAGGGGTATAGCAATCAGCCCCAGCATTTT. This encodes CASRPQGYSNQPQHF.

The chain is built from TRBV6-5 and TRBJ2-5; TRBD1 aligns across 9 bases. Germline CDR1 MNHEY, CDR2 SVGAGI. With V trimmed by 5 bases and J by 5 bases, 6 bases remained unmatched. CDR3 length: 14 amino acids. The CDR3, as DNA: TGTGCCAGCAGTCCCGGACAGGGGAGGGAGACCCAGTACTTC. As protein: CASSPGQGRETQYF.

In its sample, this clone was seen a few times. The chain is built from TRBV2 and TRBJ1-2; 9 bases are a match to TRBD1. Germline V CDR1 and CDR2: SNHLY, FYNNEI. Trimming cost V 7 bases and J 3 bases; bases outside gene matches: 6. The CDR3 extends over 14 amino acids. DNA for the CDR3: TGTGCCAGCACTCCGGACAGGGGTGACTATGGCTACACCTTC. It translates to CASTPDRGDYGYTF.

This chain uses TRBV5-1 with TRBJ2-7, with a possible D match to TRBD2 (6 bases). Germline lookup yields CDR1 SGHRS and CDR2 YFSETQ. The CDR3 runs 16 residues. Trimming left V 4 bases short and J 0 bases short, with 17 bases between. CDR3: CASSAGRNLPSYEQYF. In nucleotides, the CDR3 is TGCGCCAGCAGCGCGGGACGGAACCTCCCCTCCTACGAGCAGTACTTC. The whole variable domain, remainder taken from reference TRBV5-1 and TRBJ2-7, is KAGVTQTPRYLIKTRGQQVTLSCSPISGHRSVSWYQQTPGQGLQFLFEYFSETQRNKGNFPGRFSGRQFSNSRSEMNVSTLELGDSALYLCASSAGRNLPSYEQYFGPGTRLTVT.